The clone carrying this T cell receptor beta chain was detected only a few times. Only in-frame clones appear in the TCRdb table, and some are missing; sequencing was by immunoSEQ multiplex PCR. The profile shows approximately 23,000 clones, roughly 80% of them singletons. The sample comes from a study of PD-1 blockade in mismatch repair-deficient tumors. CDR3 length: 11 residues. Germline CDR1 is MNHNS and CDR2 is SASEGT. Trimming took off 6 bases at V and 7 bases at J, with 10 bases between the two ends. Every patient had mismatch repair deficiency by PCR or immunohistochemistry. The source is an adult with mismatch repair-deficient cancer. The V call is TRBV6-1, the J call TRBJ2-7, with D possibly matching TRBD1 (5 bases). The material sequenced was PBMCs, taken before pembrolizumab treatment. Here the CDR3 DNA reads TGTGCCAGCAGGGGGCTAGGGGAGCAGTACTTC. Translation gives CASRGLGEQYF.